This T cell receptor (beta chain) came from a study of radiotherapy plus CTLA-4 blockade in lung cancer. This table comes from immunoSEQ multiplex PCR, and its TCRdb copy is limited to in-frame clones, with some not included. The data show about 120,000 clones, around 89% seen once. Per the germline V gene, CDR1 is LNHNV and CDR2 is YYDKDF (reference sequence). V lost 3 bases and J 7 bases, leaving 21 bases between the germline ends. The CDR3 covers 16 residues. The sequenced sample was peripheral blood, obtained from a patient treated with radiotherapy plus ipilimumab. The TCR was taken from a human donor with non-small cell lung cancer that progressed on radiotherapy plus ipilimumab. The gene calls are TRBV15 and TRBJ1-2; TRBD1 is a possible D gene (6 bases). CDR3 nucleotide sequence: TGTGCCACCAGCAGTCGTACTAGGCGGGTAGGGGGTGGCTACACCTTC. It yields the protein CATSSRTRRVGGGYTF.